This T cell receptor (beta chain) was sequenced during a study of radiotherapy plus CTLA-4 blockade in lung cancer. Data came from immunoSEQ multiplex PCR; TCRdb stores just in-frame clones and leaves some out. The sample lists around 45,000 clones, 73% occurring once. General study findings and limits: Some TCR clones had been derived from tumors. These clones expanded in peripheral blood after radiotherapy plus ipilimumab.

Germline CDR1 and CDR2: MNHEY and SVGAGI. V gave up 0 bases and J gave up 4 bases, with 15 bases separating them. CDR3 length: 16 amino acids. Comment on this clone: The antigen is not known.

The TCR sequence derives from a human donor with non-small cell lung cancer who had a complete response to radiotherapy plus ipilimumab. Here the sequenced sample was peripheral blood, taken from a patient treated with radiotherapy plus ipilimumab. This sequence joins TRBV6-5 and TRBJ2-5, with D unclear. As DNA, the CDR3 is TGTGCCAGCAGTTACTCCACCCTGGGCCTGGGAGAGACCCAGTACTTC. This translates into CASSYSTLGLGETQYF.